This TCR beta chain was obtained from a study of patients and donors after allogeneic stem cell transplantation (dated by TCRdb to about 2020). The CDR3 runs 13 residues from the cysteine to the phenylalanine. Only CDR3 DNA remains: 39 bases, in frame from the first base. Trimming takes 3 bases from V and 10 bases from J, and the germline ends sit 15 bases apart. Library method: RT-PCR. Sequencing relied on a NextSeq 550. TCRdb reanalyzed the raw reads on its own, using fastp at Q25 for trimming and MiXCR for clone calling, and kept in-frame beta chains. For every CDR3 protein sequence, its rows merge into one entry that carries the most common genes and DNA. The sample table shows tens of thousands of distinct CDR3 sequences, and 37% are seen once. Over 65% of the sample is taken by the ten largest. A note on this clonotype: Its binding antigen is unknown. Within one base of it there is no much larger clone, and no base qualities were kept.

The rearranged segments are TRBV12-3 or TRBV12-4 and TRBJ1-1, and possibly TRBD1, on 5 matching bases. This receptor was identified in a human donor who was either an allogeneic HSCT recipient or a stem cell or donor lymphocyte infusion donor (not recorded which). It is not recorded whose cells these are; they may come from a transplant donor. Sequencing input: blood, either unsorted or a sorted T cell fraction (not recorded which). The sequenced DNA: TGTGCCAGCAGTTTTGGAGGAGCTAGGGGAGCTTTCTTT. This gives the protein CASSFGGARGAFF.